A single sample is the source of the 28 T cell receptor beta chains below, sequenced in a study of shared clonotypes between healthy human individuals. Using immunoSEQ multiplex PCR, the repertoire was profiled, and TCRdb retains in-frame clones only, with some absent. The top ten hold 1.2% of the sample, which has over 1.4 million clones, about 96% seen once. The sample comprised naive CD4+ T cells sorted from blood. Subset defined: CD45RA+ positively selected. The receptors come from a man aged 30 to 45 in good health.

The chain couples TRBV5-1 to TRBJ2-1; D possibly corresponds to TRBD1 (6 bases). V was trimmed by 2 bases and J by 6 bases, leaving 18 bases between them. The germline gives CDR1 SGHRS, CDR2 YFSETQ. The CDR3 is made up of 16 amino acids. CDR3 in amino acids: CASSFDPGTWSNEQFF. The CDR3 nucleotides are TGCGCCAGCAGCTTCGACCCCGGGACATGGAGCAATGAGCAGTTCTTC.

The chain recombines TRBV28 with TRBJ1-1; TRBD1 agrees at 7 bases. V gave up 6 bases and J gave up 0 bases; unmatched junction bases: 7. Germline CDR1 and CDR2: MDHEN and SYDVKM. The CDR3 is made up of 15 amino acids. The CDR3 spells CASSFPDRMNTEAFF. The DNA for the CDR3 is TGTGCCAGCAGCTTCCCGGACAGGATGAACACTGAAGCTTTCTTT.

A single count supports this clone. V and J are TRBV7-6 and TRBJ1-1; D gene uncertain. This CDR3 contains 13 residues. Trimming took off 2 bases at V and 4 bases at J, with 8 bases between the two ends. The germline V gene encodes CDR1 SGHVS and CDR2 FNYEAQ. CDR3 in amino acids: CASSLTGPTEAFF. The CDR3 DNA is TGTGCCAGCAGCTTAACTGGGCCCACTGAAGCTTTCTTT. The complete variable domain, with remaining parts taken from reference TRBV7-6 and TRBJ1-1, reads GAGVSQSPRYKVTKRGQDVALRCDPISGHVSLYWYRQALGQGPEFLTYFNYEAQQDKSGLPNDRFSAERPEGSISTLTIQRTEQRDSAMYRCASSLTGPTEAFFGQGTRLTVV.

The chain couples TRBV5-1 to TRBJ2-1; D may be TRBD1 or TRBD2 (5 bases each). This CDR3 has 16 amino acids. The germline CDR1 and CDR2 sequences are SGHRS and YFSETQ. V lost 3 bases to trimming and J lost 0 bases, with 13 bases between them. The CDR3 nucleotides are TGCGCCAGCAGCTCGCCGAGGGGAGCCTCCTACAATGAGCAGTTCTTC. It encodes CASSSPRGASYNEQFF.

This clone was seen once. V usage is TRBV7-9 and J usage is TRBJ1-3; D may be TRBD1 (5 bases). Germline CDR1 is SEHNR and CDR2 is FQNEAQ (reference sequence). V was shortened by 3 bases and J by 0 bases, with 15 bases between the two germline ends. This CDR3 comprises 17 residues. CDR3 protein: CASSFLVQGDSGNTIYF. The CDR3 DNA is TGTGCCAGCAGCTTCTTGGTTCAAGGGGACTCTGGAAACACCATATATTTT.

This chain connects TRBV4-1 to TRBJ1-1, with D possibly matching TRBD1 (6 bases). CDR1 is MGHRA and CDR2 is YSYEKL in the germline V gene. V lost 8 bases, J lost 4 bases, and 11 bases lay in between. This CDR3 is 12 amino acids long. The CDR3 here is CASSRGGTEAFF. The CDR3 DNA follows: TGCGCCAGCTCCAGGGGAGGCACTGAAGCTTTCTTT.

This clone has a single count. At the DNA level, this CDR3 is encoded by other sequences in the same sample as well. The rearrangement joins TRBV5-1 to TRBJ2-1; 8 bases map to TRBD2. V lost 1 base to trimming and J lost 2 bases; unmatched junction nucleotides: 2. This CDR3 comprises 15 residues. CDR1 is SGHRS and CDR2 is YFSETQ in the germline V gene. The CDR3 DNA is TGCGCCAGCAGCTTGACTAGCGGTACCTACAATGAGCAGTTCTTC. It encodes CASSLTSGTYNEQFF.

This sequence joins TRBV18 and TRBJ1-1; D is ambiguous. This CDR3 comprises 15 residues. Germline assignment: CDR1 KGHSH and CDR2 LQKENI. V dropped 2 bases and J dropped 5 bases, with 15 bases sitting between them. The DNA for the CDR3 is TGTGCCAGCTCACCATTAATGGGGATCCAGACTGAAGCTTTCTTT. It is translated as CASSPLMGIQTEAFF.

As regards this clone: In the same sample, other DNA sequences code for this CDR3. The gene calls are TRBV5-1 and TRBJ2-3; D is uncertain. With 4 bases removed from V and 0 bases from J, the gap between germline ends came to 6 bases. Germline CDR1 SGHRS, CDR2 YFSETQ. The CDR3 spans 13 residues. The chain's CDR3 is CASSPTSTDTQYF. CDR3 sequence (DNA): TGCGCCAGCAGCCCAACAAGCACAGATACGCAGTATTTT.

The chain links TRBV23-1 to TRBJ1-4; D unclear. TRBV23-1 is identified as an open reading frame with a role that is uncertain. The CDR3 runs 15 residues. The ends were cut back, 2 bases at V and 3 bases at J, with 10 bases in the middle. CDR3: CASSQETGANEKLFF. The CDR3 DNA reads TGCGCCAGCAGTCAAGAGACCGGGGCTAATGAAAAACTGTTTTTT.

This clone was seen only once. The chain has TRBV19 and TRBJ2-7, with 7 bases fitting TRBD1. The germline gives CDR1 LNHDA, CDR2 SQIVND (reference sequence). The junction had 1 base not matched to a gene; V was cut back by 6 bases and J by 5 bases. This CDR3 has 11 amino acids. CDR3 nucleotides: TGTGCCAGTAGAGACAGGGACGAGCAGTACTTC. Translation: CASRDRDEQYF.

V and J are TRBV6-4 and TRBJ2-1; 8 nucleotides match TRBD2. V was clipped by 0 bases and J by 4 bases; unmatched bases: 2. This CDR3 is 15 amino acids long. In germline, CDR1 is MRHNA, CDR2 SNTAGT. CDR3 DNA: TGTGCCAGCAGTGACTCTTTAGCGGGGTACAATGAGCAGTTCTTC. It yields the protein CASSDSLAGYNEQFF.

J is TRBJ2-3 and V is TRBV18; TRBD2 matches at 8 bases. The CDR3 totals 16 residues. Germline V gives CDR1 KGHSH, CDR2 LQKENI. Germline trimming cut 3 bases from V and 4 bases from J; bases unmatched to any gene: 9. The CDR3 reads CASSPFAGTRSDTQYF. Written as DNA, the CDR3 is TGTGCCAGCTCACCCTTTGCCGGGACTAGATCAGATACGCAGTATTTT.

This clone is a singleton in its sample. The gene calls are TRBV5-6 and TRBJ2-1; 8 bases map to TRBD1. Trimming cost V 2 bases and J 8 bases; bases outside gene matches: 9. The germline gives CDR1 SGHDT, CDR2 YYEEEE. The CDR3 length is 15 residues. This chain's CDR3 is CASSLGFSDRDEQFF. In nucleotides, the CDR3 is TGTGCCAGCAGCTTAGGTTTTTCGGACAGGGATGAGCAGTTCTTC.

This sequence joins TRBV5-1 and TRBJ2-3, with 11 bases that match TRBD2. The germline gives CDR1 SGHRS, CDR2 YFSETQ. The V and J ends lost 1 base and 4 bases, in that order; junction bases with no gene match: 2. The CDR3 is made up of 15 amino acids. The CDR3 DNA is TGCGCCAGCAGCTTGTTAGCGGGAGGGGCAGATACGCAGTATTTT. It translates to CASSLLAGGADTQYF.

This sequence joins TRBV28 and TRBJ2-3; tentatively, D is TRBD2 (6 bases). Germline V CDR1 and CDR2: MDHEN, SYDVKM. V was clipped by 5 bases and J by 2 bases, with 20 bases between them. The length of the CDR3 is 17 residues. The CDR3 coding sequence is TGTGCCAGCAGTCTTAAGATAGGCGGGGACGACACAGATACGCAGTATTTT. Its translation is CASSLKIGGDDTDTQYF.

This rearrangement joins TRBV5-4 to TRBJ2-1; TRBD1 is a possible D gene (6 bases). Germline lookup yields CDR1 SGHNT and CDR2 YYREEE (reference sequence). The V and J ends lost 4 bases and 5 bases respectively, with 10 bases between them. The CDR3 is 13 amino acids. The DNA for the CDR3 is TGTGCCAGCAGCCGGGACACTCACAATGAGCAGTTCTTC. Its translation: CASSRDTHNEQFF. The whole variable domain, filled in from reference TRBV5-4 and TRBJ2-1, reads ETGVTQSPTHLIKTRGQQVTLRCSSQSGHNTVSWYQQALGQGPQFIFQYYREEENGRGNFPPRFSGLQFPNYSSELNVNALELDDSALYLCASSRDTHNEQFFGPGTRLTVL.

This chain joins TRBV29-1 and TRBJ2-1; the match to TRBD2 covers 7 bases. Germline CDR1 is SQVTM and CDR2 is ANQGSEA. J gave up 13 bases and V 2 bases, and 11 bases lay outside the gene matches. This CDR3 is 13 amino acids long. The CDR3 region has the DNA TGCAGCGTTGAATCCGGAGGAGCGGGGTATCAGTTCTTC. As protein: CSVESGGAGYQFF.

The chain combines TRBV7-7 with TRBJ2-5; TRBD1 matches at 8 bases. The germline CDR1 and CDR2 sequences are SSHAT and FNYEAQ (reference sequence). The CDR3 loop spans 17 amino acids. Unmatched junction bases numbered 19, after V lost 10 bases and J lost 3 bases. For the CDR3, the DNA is TGTGCCACCCAACCCATTCGATTCGGACAGGGAAAAGAGACCCAGTACTTC. It is translated as CATQPIRFGQGKETQYF.

This clone was seen just once. The chain uses TRBV29-1 and TRBJ2-5; TRBD2 matches 14 bases. Germline V gene sequence: CDR1 SQVTM, CDR2 ANQGSEA. V was clipped by 4 bases and J by 4 bases; unmatched bases: 8. The CDR3 is 16 amino acids. In DNA, the CDR3 is TGCAGCGTTGCTAGGACTAGCGGGAGGATCATAGAGACCCAGTACTTC. It is translated as CSVARTSGRIIETQYF.

The count of this clone is one. V and J are TRBV29-1 and TRBJ1-1; D not certain. The ends were cut back, 6 bases at V and 1 base at J, with 12 bases in the middle. This CDR3 has 13 residues. Germline loops: CDR1 SQVTM, CDR2 ANQGSEA. CDR3 loop: CSVAKFGNTEAFF. The DNA of the CDR3 is TGCAGCGTCGCTAAATTTGGGAACACTGAAGCTTTCTTT.

This clone was recorded once. This chain links TRBV28 with TRBJ2-7, with D possibly called TRBD1 or TRBD2 (5 bases each). The germline CDR1 and CDR2 sequences are MDHEN and SYDVKM. V was cut by 4 bases and J by 3 bases, with 16 bases left in between. The CDR3 loop spans 15 amino acids. Written as DNA, the CDR3 is TGTGCCAGCAGTTCGTCCGGGACCCCAAGCTACGAGCAGTACTTC. As protein: CASSSSGTPSYEQYF.

V and J are TRBV7-8 and TRBJ2-1; 8 bases align to TRBD2. Germline CDR1 and CDR2: SGHVS and FQNEAQ. V gave up 2 bases and J gave up 2 bases; unmatched junction bases: 14. The CDR3 length is 19 residues. CDR3 nucleotide sequence: TGTGCCAGCAGCTTAAGCTCCACCCGCGGGAGGCAAGCCTACAATGAGCAGTTCTTC. This sequence encodes CASSLSSTRGRQAYNEQFF.

The chain recombines TRBV5-1 with TRBJ2-3; 10 bases are shared with TRBD2. Germline assignment: CDR1 SGHRS and CDR2 YFSETQ. Trimming removed 5 bases from V and 4 bases from J; junction bases left unmatched: 10. This CDR3 spans 16 amino acids. The CDR3 DNA reads TGCGCCAGCAGTCCCGGAACTAGCGGGATCCCAGATACGCAGTATTTT. Amino acids: CASSPGTSGIPDTQYF.

The chain recombines TRBV30 with TRBJ1-1; D not certain. V was clipped by 2 bases and J by 1 base, with 5 bases between them. Per germline, CDR1 GTSNPN and CDR2 SVGIG (reference sequence). CDR3 length equals 12 residues. The CDR3 nucleotides are TGTGCCTGGAGTAGGTGGAACACTGAAGCTTTCTTT. Its translation is CAWSRWNTEAFF. The whole variable domain, remainder taken from reference TRBV30 and TRBJ1-1, is SQTIHQWPATLVQPVGSPLSLECTVEGTSNPNLYWYRQAAGRGLQLLFYSVGIGQISSEVPQNLSASRPQDRQFILSSKKLLLSDSGFYLCAWSRWNTEAFFGQGTRLTVV.

V gene TRBV18 combines with J gene TRBJ1-3, with D perhaps matching TRBD1 (6 bases). The germline gives CDR1 KGHSH, CDR2 LQKENI. The CDR3 has 15 amino acids. Trimming pared 4 bases from V and 0 bases from J, leaving 10 bases between. CDR3 sequence: CASSRGLSSGNTIYF. CDR3 DNA sequence: TGTGCCAGCTCACGGGGGCTATCCTCTGGAAACACCATATATTTT.

The CDR3 DNA is TGTGCCATCAGTAAGGCTAGCGGTGGGGTGGAGACCCAGTACTTC. This gives the protein CAISKASGGVETQYF. The chain has TRBV10-3 and TRBJ2-5, with 7 bases lining up with TRBD2. CDR3 length: 15 residues. CDR1 and CDR2 from the germline V gene are ENHRY and SYGVKD. V dropped 5 bases and J dropped 5; count of bases not matched to a gene: 11.

J is TRBJ1-3 and V is TRBV25-1, with no clear D. The germline V and J ends were trimmed by 2 bases and 4 bases, with 12 bases remaining between them. Germline V gene sequence: CDR1 MGHDK, CDR2 SYGVNS. The CDR3 has 15 residues. The CDR3 region is CASSEPGLSGNTIYF. The CDR3 region has the DNA TGTGCCAGCAGTGAACCCGGACTGTCAGGAAACACCATATATTTT. The whole variable domain, remainder taken from reference TRBV25-1 and TRBJ1-3, is EADIYQTPRYLVIGTGKKITLECSQTMGHDKMYWYQQDPGMELHLIHYSYGVNSTEKGDLSSESTVSRIRTEHFPLTLESARPSHTSQYLCASSEPGLSGNTIYFGEGSWLTVV.